This TCR beta chain was sequenced for a study of radiotherapy plus CTLA-4 blockade in lung cancer (dated by TCRdb to 2016 to 2019). Broadly, across the study: Among enrolled patients, approximately 18% had an objective response and 31% reached disease control. Paper-wide results and their limitations: The strongest predictors of response, as reported, were early dynamic changes in blood T cell clones along with a rise in serum interferon-beta after radiation. After treatment with radiotherapy and ipilimumab, TCR clones that came from tumors expanded in the peripheral blood.

A note on this clone: It has no known antigen specificity. Qualities for individual bases were not recorded, and no much larger clone is one base off.

Library creation used the immunoSEQ multiplex PCR assay. In TCRdb, the immuneACCESS table is reduced to in-frame sequences with V and J assigned. These tables do not hold every clone; where another copy was compared, an unresolved V gene accounts for under half, and the others remain unexplained. The sample table records tens of thousands of clones; about 72% of these occur just once. Of the sample, 2.9% falls within the top ten clones. The study evaluated CTLA-4 blockade (ipilimumab) given together with focal radiation therapy in patients who had chemo-refractory metastatic non-small-cell lung cancer. V gives up 6 bases and J gives up 7 bases, and the segment between their germline ends measures 18 bases. Reading from cysteine to phenylalanine, the CDR3 counts 14 amino acids. The entry retains the CDR3 DNA only, 42 bases that are in frame from base 1. The germline V gene (reference sequence) yields LNHDA for CDR1 and SQIVND for CDR2.

The specimen was peripheral blood, collected from a patient treated with radiotherapy plus ipilimumab. The sequence was collected from a human donor with non-small cell lung cancer who had a complete response to radiotherapy plus ipilimumab. The sequence joins TRBV19 to TRBJ1-1; a weak D assignment points to TRBD1 (5 bases agree). The CDR3 region reads CASRPNTGWGEAFF. The bases read TGTGCCAGTAGGCCTAACACAGGTTGGGGTGAAGCTTTCTTT.